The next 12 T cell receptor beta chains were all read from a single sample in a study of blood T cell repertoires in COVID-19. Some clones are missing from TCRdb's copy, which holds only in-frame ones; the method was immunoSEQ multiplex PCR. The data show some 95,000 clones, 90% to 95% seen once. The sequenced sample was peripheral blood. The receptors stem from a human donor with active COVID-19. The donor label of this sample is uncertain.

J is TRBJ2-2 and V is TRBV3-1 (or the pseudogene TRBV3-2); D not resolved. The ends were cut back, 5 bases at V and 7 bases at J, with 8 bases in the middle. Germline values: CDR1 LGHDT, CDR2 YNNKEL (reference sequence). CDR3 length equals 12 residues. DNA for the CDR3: TGTGCCAGCAGCTTAGAGATCGGGGAGCTGTTTTTT. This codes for CASSLEIGELFF.

The CDR3 coding sequence is TGCGCCAGCAGCCGTTCTTTTTATGGGGGGGGGCACAATGAGCAGTTCTTC. Its translation: CASSRSFYGGGHNEQFF. The chain is built from TRBV4-1 and TRBJ2-1; D may be TRBD2 (7 bases). Trimming shortened V by 4 bases and J by 5 bases, and 21 bases separated the two germline ends. This CDR3 region has 17 residues. Germline V gene data show CDR1 as MGHRA and CDR2 as YSYEKL.

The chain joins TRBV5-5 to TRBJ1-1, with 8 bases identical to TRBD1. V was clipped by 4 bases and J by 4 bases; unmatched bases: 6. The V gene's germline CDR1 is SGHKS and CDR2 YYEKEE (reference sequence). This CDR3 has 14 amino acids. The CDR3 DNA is TGTGCCAGCAGCCAGACAGGGGATAGCACTGAAGCTTTCTTT. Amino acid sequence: CASSQTGDSTEAFF.

The CDR3 region has the DNA TGTGCCAGCAGCAAAGCTCCTCCCTACAATGAGCAGTTCTTC. Translated: CASSKAPPYNEQFF. The V call is TRBV21-1, the J call TRBJ2-1; the table's TRBD2 call for D was not verified on the DNA. TRBV21-1 is assigned pseudogene status. CDR3 length: 14 residues.

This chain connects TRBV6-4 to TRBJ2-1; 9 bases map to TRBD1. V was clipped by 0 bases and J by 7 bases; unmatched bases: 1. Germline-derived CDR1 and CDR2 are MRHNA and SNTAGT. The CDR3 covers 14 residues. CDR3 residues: CASSDSGTGNEQFF. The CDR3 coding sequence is TGTGCCAGCAGTGACTCAGGGACAGGGAATGAGCAGTTCTTC.

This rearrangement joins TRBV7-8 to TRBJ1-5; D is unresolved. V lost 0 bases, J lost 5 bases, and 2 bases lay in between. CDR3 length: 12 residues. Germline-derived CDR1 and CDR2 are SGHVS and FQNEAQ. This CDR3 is CASSLAYQPQHF. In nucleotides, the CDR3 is TGTGCCAGCAGCTTAGCCTATCAGCCCCAGCATTTT.

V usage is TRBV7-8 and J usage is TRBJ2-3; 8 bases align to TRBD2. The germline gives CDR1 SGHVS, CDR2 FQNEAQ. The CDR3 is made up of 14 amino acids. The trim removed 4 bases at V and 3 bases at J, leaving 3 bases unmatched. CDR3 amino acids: CASSSLAGTDTQYF. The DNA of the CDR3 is TGTGCCAGCAGCTCGCTAGCGGGTACAGATACGCAGTATTTT. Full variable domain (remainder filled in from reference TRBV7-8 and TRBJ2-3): GAGVSQSPRYKVAKRGQDVALRCDPISGHVSLFWYQQALGQGPEFLTYFQNEAQLDKSGLPSDRFFAERPEGSVSTLKIQRTQQEDSAVYLCASSSLAGTDTQYFGPGTRLTVL.

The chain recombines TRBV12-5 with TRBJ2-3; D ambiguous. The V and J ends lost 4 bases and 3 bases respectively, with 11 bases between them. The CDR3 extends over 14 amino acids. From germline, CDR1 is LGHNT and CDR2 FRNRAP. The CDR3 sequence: CASGSELRTDTQYF. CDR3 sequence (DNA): TGTGCTAGTGGTTCCGAACTGAGAACAGATACGCAGTATTTT.

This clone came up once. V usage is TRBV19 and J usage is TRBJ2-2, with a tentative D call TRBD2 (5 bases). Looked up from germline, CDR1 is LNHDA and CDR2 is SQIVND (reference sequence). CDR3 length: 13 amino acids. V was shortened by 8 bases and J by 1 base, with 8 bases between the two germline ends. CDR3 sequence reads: CASLRENTGELFF. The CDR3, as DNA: TGTGCCAGTCTCCGGGAGAACACCGGGGAGCTGTTTTTT.

This chain's CDR3 is CASSYSTSSTDTQYF. The CDR3, as DNA: TGTGCCAGCAGTTACTCGACAAGTAGCACAGATACGCAGTATTTT. The gene calls are TRBV6-5 and TRBJ2-3; no clear D. This CDR3 is built from 15 residues. The V end lost 0 bases, the J end lost 0 bases, and 7 bases lay between the germline ends. CDR1 is MNHEY, CDR2 SVGAGI, per germline.

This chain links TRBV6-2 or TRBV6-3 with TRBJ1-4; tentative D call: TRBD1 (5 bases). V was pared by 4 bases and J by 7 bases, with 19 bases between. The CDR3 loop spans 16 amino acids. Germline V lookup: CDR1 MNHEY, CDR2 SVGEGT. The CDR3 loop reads CASSSVRGQALEKLFF. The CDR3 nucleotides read TGTGCCAGCAGTTCAGTCCGAGGACAAGCACTTGAAAAACTGTTTTTT.

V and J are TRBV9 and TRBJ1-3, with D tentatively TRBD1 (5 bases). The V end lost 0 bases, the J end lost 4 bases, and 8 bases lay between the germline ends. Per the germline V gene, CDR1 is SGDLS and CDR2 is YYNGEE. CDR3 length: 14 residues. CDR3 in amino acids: CASSVEGSGNTIYF. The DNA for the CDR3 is TGTGCCAGCAGCGTAGAGGGGTCCGGAAACACCATATATTTT.